The present T cell receptor (beta chain) was sequenced within a study of blood T cell repertoires in COVID-19. The V gene end was trimmed by 4 bases and the J gene end by 6 bases; junction bases not matched to a gene: 5. Germline V gives CDR1 SGHNT, CDR2 YYREEE (reference sequence). The CDR3 length is 13 residues. Clones were sequenced by immunoSEQ multiplex PCR, and TCRdb holds only the in-frame ones, with some missing. The table lists about 400,000 clones, roughly 90% of them singletons. The sequence derives from a woman aged 25 to 39 with acute or convalescent COVID-19. The chain links TRBV5-4 to TRBJ2-3, with 7 bases that match TRBD1. Sequences were obtained from peripheral blood. This chain's CDR3 is CASSPGQTDTQYF. CDR3 coding DNA: TGTGCCAGCAGCCCGGGACAGACGGATACGCAGTATTTT.